Listed below are T cell receptor beta chains from one sample, sequenced in a study of Ad26.COV2.S vaccination and SARS-CoV-2 variants. Some clones are missing from TCRdb's copy, which holds only in-frame ones; the method was immunoSEQ multiplex PCR. Here the sample spans approximately 340,000 clones, 90% to 95% being singletons. The sequencing used peripheral blood, collected after recovery from COVID-19. Receptors originate from a human donor who had recovered from COVID-19. Both conserved end residues are part of each CDR3. The order of the fields is V gene, D gene, clone size, J gene, CDR3 DNA, CDR3 protein. A D gene is named only where the DNA matches it firmly. A clone size is listed for some rows: how often the clone was seen (once, few, many), or a class if it is expanded.

v_call: TRBV20-1
d_call: TRBD1
clone_size: few
j_call: TRBJ2-7
cdr3_nt: TGCAGTGCCCGGACAGGGAACGAGCAGTACTTC
cdr3_aa: CSARTGNEQYF

v_call: TRBV7-4
d_call: .
clone_size: .
j_call: TRBJ2-5
cdr3_nt: TGTGCCAGCACCCCAACCCCCGTGAACCTTTTCCAAGAGACCCAGTACTTC
cdr3_aa: CASTPTPVNLFQETQYF

v_call: TRBV19
d_call: .
clone_size: few
j_call: TRBJ1-5
cdr3_nt: TGTGCCAGTAGCAGCGGGGGGTTCGGCAATCAGCCCCAGCATTTT
cdr3_aa: CASSSGGFGNQPQHF

v_call: TRBV19
d_call: .
clone_size: .
j_call: TRBJ2-2
cdr3_nt: TGTGCCAGTAGACCGAGGGGTTTTGACGGGGAGCTGTTTTTT
cdr3_aa: CASRPRGFDGELFF

v_call: TRBV4-1
d_call: TRBD1
clone_size: .
j_call: TRBJ2-7
cdr3_nt: TGCGCCAGCAGCCAAGGCCGCGGGACAGGGGCCTCCTACGAGCAGTACTTC
cdr3_aa: CASSQGRGTGASYEQYF

v_call: TRBV29-1
d_call: TRBD1
clone_size: .
j_call: TRBJ2-7
cdr3_nt: TGCAGCGCCGGACGGACAGGGGCCTACGAGCAGTACTTC
cdr3_aa: CSAGRTGAYEQYF

v_call: TRBV7-8
d_call: TRBD1
clone_size: .
j_call: TRBJ1-2
cdr3_nt: TGTGCCAGCAACGAGGACAGGTCCCATGGCTACACCTTC
cdr3_aa: CASNEDRSHGYTF

v_call: TRBV7-2
d_call: .
clone_size: .
j_call: TRBJ2-1
cdr3_nt: TGTGCCAGCAGCCTCGGTCCAGGGCAGTACAATGAGCAGTTCTTC
cdr3_aa: CASSLGPGQYNEQFF

v_call: TRBV9
d_call: .
clone_size: once
j_call: TRBJ1-1
cdr3_nt: TGTGCCAGCAGCCCCATGAACACTGAAGCTTTCTTT
cdr3_aa: CASSPMNTEAFF

v_call: TRBV9
d_call: .
clone_size: .
j_call: TRBJ1-1
cdr3_nt: TGTGCCAGCAGCGTCGGCCAGAAGAACACTGAAGCTTTCTTT
cdr3_aa: CASSVGQKNTEAFF

v_call: TRBV15
d_call: .
clone_size: .
j_call: TRBJ1-5
cdr3_nt: TGTGCCACCAGCGGCGGCAATCAGCCCCAGCATTTT
cdr3_aa: CATSGGNQPQHF

v_call: TRBV9
d_call: .
clone_size: .
j_call: TRBJ2-7
cdr3_nt: TGTGCCAGCAGCGAGTCCTTATACAGCGAGCAGTACTTC
cdr3_aa: CASSESLYSEQYF

v_call: TRBV7-9
d_call: .
clone_size: .
j_call: TRBJ1-5
cdr3_nt: TGTGCCAGCAGTTTACAGGGCCAGAATCAGCCCCAGCATTTT
cdr3_aa: CASSLQGQNQPQHF

v_call: TRBV5-1
d_call: TRBD2
clone_size: .
j_call: TRBJ2-1
cdr3_nt: TGCGCCAGCAGCTTTGGGCCCCCGGGGGGTACCTCCAATGAGCAGTTCTTC
cdr3_aa: CASSFGPPGGTSNEQFF

v_call: TRBV19
d_call: .
clone_size: .
j_call: TRBJ2-7
cdr3_nt: TGTGCGGCTGCGGGGCCTCCCTCCTACGAGCAGTACTTC
cdr3_aa: CAAAGPPSYEQYF

v_call: TRBV10-3
d_call: TRBD1
clone_size: .
j_call: TRBJ2-2
cdr3_nt: TGTGCCATCAGTGAGCGGACAGGGGCCACCGGGGAGCTGTTTTTT
cdr3_aa: CAISERTGATGELFF

v_call: TRBV7-9
d_call: .
clone_size: few
j_call: TRBJ1-1
cdr3_nt: TGTGCCAGCAGCTTTGGAAACACTGAAGCTTTCTTT
cdr3_aa: CASSFGNTEAFF

v_call: TRBV2
d_call: .
clone_size: .
j_call: TRBJ1-3
cdr3_nt: TGTGCCAGCACCGGCGGGGTGACAAACTCTGGAAACACCATATATTTT
cdr3_aa: CASTGGVTNSGNTIYF

v_call: TRBV6-5
d_call: .
clone_size: .
j_call: TRBJ1-2
cdr3_nt: TGTGCCAGCAGGGTCGGCGCGGGTAACTATGGCTACACCTTC
cdr3_aa: CASRVGAGNYGYTF

v_call: TRBV15
d_call: .
clone_size: .
j_call: TRBJ2-3
cdr3_nt: TGTGCCACCAGCAGAGGTGCCAGCGGAGATACGCAGTATTTT
cdr3_aa: CATSRGASGDTQYF

v_call: TRBV29-1
d_call: .
clone_size: .
j_call: TRBJ2-2
cdr3_nt: TGCAGCGTTGAGGGTTTCGCGGGGGCGCGCACCGGGGAGCTGTTTTTT
cdr3_aa: CSVEGFAGARTGELFF

v_call: TRBV19
d_call: .
clone_size: .
j_call: TRBJ2-7
cdr3_nt: TGTGCCAGTAGTTCCGGGCCCACCGTCTACGAGCAGTACTTC
cdr3_aa: CASSSGPTVYEQYF

v_call: TRBV5-6
d_call: .
clone_size: .
j_call: TRBJ2-7
cdr3_nt: TGTGCCAGCAGCCCGCAGGGTGCCGAGCAGTACTTC
cdr3_aa: CASSPQGAEQYF

v_call: TRBV27
d_call: TRBD2
clone_size: .
j_call: TRBJ2-2
cdr3_nt: TGTGCCAGCAGTCCCTTCCCGTTAAAACCGGGACTAGCGGGGGGGAACACCGGGGAGCTGTTTTTT
cdr3_aa: CASSPFPLKPGLAGGNTGELFF

v_call: TRBV7-2
d_call: TRBD2
clone_size: .
j_call: TRBJ2-5
cdr3_nt: TGTGCCAGCAGCTTAAACCTCGCGGGGGAGGAGACCCAGTACTTC
cdr3_aa: CASSLNLAGEETQYF

v_call: TRBV10-3
d_call: TRBD2
clone_size: .
j_call: TRBJ2-2
cdr3_nt: TGCCCCACCACGGGGGGAAGCGGGGGGGCCAACACCGGGGAGCTGTTTTTT
cdr3_aa: CPTTGGSGGANTGELFF

v_call: TRBV11-2
d_call: .
clone_size: .
j_call: TRBJ1-1
cdr3_nt: TGTGCCAGCAGCTCTGGGGAAGTCAAAGCTTTCTTT
cdr3_aa: CASSSGEVKAFF

v_call: TRBV7-8
d_call: .
clone_size: .
j_call: TRBJ2-7
cdr3_nt: TGTGCCAGCAGCTTGCCAAAAGTCTACGAGCAGTACTTC
cdr3_aa: CASSLPKVYEQYF

v_call: TRBV20-1
d_call: .
clone_size: .
j_call: TRBJ2-7
cdr3_nt: TGCAGTGCTAGTCCGGACGTTTCTAGACGGGGCGAGCAGTACTTC
cdr3_aa: CSASPDVSRRGEQYF

v_call: TRBV6-5
d_call: .
clone_size: .
j_call: TRBJ1-2
cdr3_nt: TGTGCCAGCAGTTATATGACAGGCAGTAACTATGGCTACACCTTC
cdr3_aa: CASSYMTGSNYGYTF

v_call: TRBV6-1
d_call: .
clone_size: .
j_call: TRBJ1-2
cdr3_nt: TGTGCCAGCAGTGAACATGGGGCAGCTAGGGCCTCCTATGGCTACACCTTC
cdr3_aa: CASSEHGAARASYGYTF

v_call: TRBV5-1
d_call: .
clone_size: .
j_call: TRBJ2-3
cdr3_nt: TGCGCCAGCAGCTTGGTCGGGGCTGGGGGGACAGATACGCAGTATTTT
cdr3_aa: CASSLVGAGGTDTQYF

v_call: TRBV25-1
d_call: TRBD1
clone_size: .
j_call: TRBJ1-1
cdr3_nt: TGTGCCAGCAGTGAACCGACAGGGGGCCGGACTGAAGCTTTCTTT
cdr3_aa: CASSEPTGGRTEAFF

v_call: TRBV19
d_call: .
clone_size: .
j_call: TRBJ1-2
cdr3_nt: TGTGCCAGTAGAGGGGACTATGGCTACACCTTC
cdr3_aa: CASRGDYGYTF

v_call: TRBV9
d_call: .
clone_size: .
j_call: TRBJ2-5
cdr3_nt: TGTGCCAGCAGCGTAGATGGGTCTGTAATGGAGACCCAGTACTTC
cdr3_aa: CASSVDGSVMETQYF

v_call: TRBV13
d_call: TRBD1
clone_size: .
j_call: TRBJ2-7
cdr3_nt: TGTGCCAGCAGCTCCAGACTCGAACAGGGGGGTTCTGGCGAGCAGTACTTC
cdr3_aa: CASSSRLEQGGSGEQYF

v_call: TRBV4-1
d_call: .
clone_size: .
j_call: TRBJ1-1
cdr3_nt: TGCGCCAGCAGCCAAGTTTATACGGTTGGGAACACTGAAGCTTTCTTT
cdr3_aa: CASSQVYTVGNTEAFF

v_call: TRBV29-1
d_call: TRBD1
clone_size: once
j_call: TRBJ1-1
cdr3_nt: TGCAGCGTATCGGAAGGGGGCTCGGCTTTCTTT
cdr3_aa: CSVSEGGSAFF

v_call: TRBV19
d_call: TRBD1
clone_size: once
j_call: TRBJ1-4
cdr3_nt: TGTGCCAGTAGTAGTTACGGACAGGGGGCGGGTGAAAAACTGTTTTTT
cdr3_aa: CASSSYGQGAGEKLFF

v_call: TRBV14
d_call: .
clone_size: once
j_call: TRBJ1-2
cdr3_nt: TGTGCCAGCAGCCAAAGAGGGTACTATGGCTACACCTTC
cdr3_aa: CASSQRGYYGYTF

v_call: TRBV10-2
d_call: TRBD1
clone_size: few
j_call: TRBJ1-5
cdr3_nt: TGCGCCACCACAGGGGGCGCATCTCAGCCCCAGCATTTT
cdr3_aa: CATTGGASQPQHF

v_call: TRBV5-1
d_call: .
clone_size: .
j_call: TRBJ1-1
cdr3_nt: TGCGCCAGCAGCTTCGGTAGGGGGGACACTGAAGCTTTCTTT
cdr3_aa: CASSFGRGDTEAFF

v_call: TRBV4-1
d_call: .
clone_size: .
j_call: TRBJ2-1
cdr3_nt: TGCGCCAGCAGCCAAGTTGCGGGGTACAATGAGCAGTTCTTC
cdr3_aa: CASSQVAGYNEQFF

v_call: TRBV2
d_call: TRBD2
clone_size: once
j_call: TRBJ2-1
cdr3_nt: TGTGCCAGCAGGCCACTAGCGGGGGGGCACCTGGGGAATGAGCAGTTCTTC
cdr3_aa: CASRPLAGGHLGNEQFF

v_call: TRBV4-3
d_call: .
clone_size: once
j_call: TRBJ2-5
cdr3_nt: TGCGCCAGCAGCCAAGGAAACCCGGGGGAAGAGACCCAGTACTTC
cdr3_aa: CASSQGNPGEETQYF

v_call: TRBV7-8
d_call: TRBD1
clone_size: .
j_call: TRBJ2-3
cdr3_nt: TGTGCCAGCATCACCCCGGCGGCCAAAACCGGGACAGGGGGCGCAGATACGCAGTATTTT
cdr3_aa: CASITPAAKTGTGGADTQYF

v_call: TRBV6-2/TRBV6-3
d_call: TRBD1
clone_size: once
j_call: TRBJ1-2
cdr3_nt: TGTGCCAGCAGTTCCGGGACAGGAACTTCTCTTAACTATGGCTACACCTTC
cdr3_aa: CASSSGTGTSLNYGYTF

v_call: TRBV5-1
d_call: TRBD2
clone_size: .
j_call: TRBJ2-7
cdr3_nt: TGCGCCAGCAGCTTAGCGGGGCCCCCTTACGAGCAGTACTTC
cdr3_aa: CASSLAGPPYEQYF

v_call: TRBV5-4
d_call: .
clone_size: .
j_call: TRBJ2-3
cdr3_nt: TGTGCCAGCAGCTTGGTGCAGTTAGGGAGCACAGATACGCAGTATTTT
cdr3_aa: CASSLVQLGSTDTQYF

v_call: TRBV6-5
d_call: .
clone_size: .
j_call: TRBJ1-1
cdr3_nt: TGTGCCAGCAGCCCGAGGGGGGACACTGAAGCTTTCTTT
cdr3_aa: CASSPRGDTEAFF

v_call: TRBV27
d_call: .
clone_size: .
j_call: TRBJ2-7
cdr3_nt: TGTGCCAGCAGTTTTTATCAGGACTACGAGCAGTACTTC
cdr3_aa: CASSFYQDYEQYF

v_call: TRBV7-8
d_call: .
clone_size: once
j_call: TRBJ1-1
cdr3_nt: TGTGCCAGCAGCTTAGGGCTTGGGGGTGGTTCTGAAGCTTTCTTT
cdr3_aa: CASSLGLGGGSEAFF

v_call: TRBV5-1
d_call: TRBD1
clone_size: once
j_call: TRBJ1-4
cdr3_nt: TGCGCCAGCAGCGTGACAGGGACAACTAATGAAAAACTGTTTTTT
cdr3_aa: CASSVTGTTNEKLFF

v_call: TRBV3-1/TRBV3-2
d_call: .
clone_size: few
j_call: TRBJ1-2
cdr3_nt: TGTGCCAGCAGCCAGTCCGGATACTATGGCTACACCTTC
cdr3_aa: CASSQSGYYGYTF

v_call: TRBV12-3/TRBV12-4
d_call: TRBD1
clone_size: .
j_call: TRBJ1-2
cdr3_nt: TGTGCCAGCAGTCGGGACAGATTATATGGCTACACCTTC
cdr3_aa: CASSRDRLYGYTF

v_call: TRBV19
d_call: .
clone_size: .
j_call: TRBJ1-5
cdr3_nt: TGTGCCAGTAGTATAGCCGGACGGGATAGCAATCAGCCCCAGCATTTT
cdr3_aa: CASSIAGRDSNQPQHF

v_call: TRBV6-6
d_call: .
clone_size: .
j_call: TRBJ1-6
cdr3_nt: TGTGCCAGCAGTTATGGAAATTCACCCCTCCACTTT
cdr3_aa: CASSYGNSPLHF

v_call: TRBV7-2
d_call: TRBD1
clone_size: .
j_call: TRBJ1-1
cdr3_nt: TGTGCCAGCAGACCACTGACAGGGAAGGACACTGAAGCTTTCTTT
cdr3_aa: CASRPLTGKDTEAFF